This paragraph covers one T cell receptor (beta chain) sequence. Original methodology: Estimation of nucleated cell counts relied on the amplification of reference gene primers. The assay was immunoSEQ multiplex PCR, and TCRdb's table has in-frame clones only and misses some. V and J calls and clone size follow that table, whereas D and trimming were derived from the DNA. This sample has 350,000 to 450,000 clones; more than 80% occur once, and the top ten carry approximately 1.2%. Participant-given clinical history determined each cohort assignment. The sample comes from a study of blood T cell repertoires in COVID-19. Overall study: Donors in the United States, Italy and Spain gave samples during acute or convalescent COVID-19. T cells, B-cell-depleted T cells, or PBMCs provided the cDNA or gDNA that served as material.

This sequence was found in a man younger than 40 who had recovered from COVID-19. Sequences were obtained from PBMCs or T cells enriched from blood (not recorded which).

CDR3 region: CASSRQDSPLHF. In DNA form, the CDR3 reads TGTGCCAGCAGTCGACAGGATTCACCCCTCCACTTT. The rearrangement joins TRBV28 to TRBJ1-6, with a weak D call TRBD1 (6 bases). The CDR3 runs 12 residues. Germline CDR1 and CDR2: MDHEN and SYDVKM. V shed 5 bases and J shed 8 bases, with 7 bases lying between them.